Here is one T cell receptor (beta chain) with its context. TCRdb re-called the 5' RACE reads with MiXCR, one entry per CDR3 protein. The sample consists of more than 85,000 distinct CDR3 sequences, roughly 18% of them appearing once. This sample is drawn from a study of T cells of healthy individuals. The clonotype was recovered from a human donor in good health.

The CDR3: CASNRFIEGNEQFF. The CDR3, as DNA: TGTGCCAGTAACCGATTCATCGAAGGCAATGAGCAGTTCTTC. This chain connects TRBV19 to TRBJ2-1; D unclear. Between the trimmed V and J ends, which lost 7 bases and 6 bases, there was a span of 16 bases. The CDR3 is made up of 14 amino acids. The germline V gene has CDR1 LNHDA and CDR2 SQIVND (reference sequence).